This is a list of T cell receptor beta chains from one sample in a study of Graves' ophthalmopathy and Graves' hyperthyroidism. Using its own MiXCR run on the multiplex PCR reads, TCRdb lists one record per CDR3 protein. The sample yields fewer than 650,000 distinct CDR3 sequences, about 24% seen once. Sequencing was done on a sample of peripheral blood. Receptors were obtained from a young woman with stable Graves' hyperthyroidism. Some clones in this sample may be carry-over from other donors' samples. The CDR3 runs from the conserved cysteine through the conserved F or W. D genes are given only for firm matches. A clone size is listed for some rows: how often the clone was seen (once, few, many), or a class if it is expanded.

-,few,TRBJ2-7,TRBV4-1,TGCGCCAGCAGCCAAGACTTCGGGGGCACTTCCTACGAGCAGTACTTC,CASSQDFGGTSYEQYF
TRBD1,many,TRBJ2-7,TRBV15,TGTGCCACCAGCATAGACAGGGGGACCTACGAGCAGTACTTC,CATSIDRGTYEQYF
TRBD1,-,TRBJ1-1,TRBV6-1,TGTGCCAGCAGTGACTACAGGGGGTACACTGAAGCTTTCTTT,CASSDYRGYTEAFF
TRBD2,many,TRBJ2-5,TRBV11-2,TGTGCCAGCAGCTTAGACGGGAGGAGCCAAGAGACCCAGTACTTC,CASSLDGRSQETQYF
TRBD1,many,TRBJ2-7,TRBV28,TGTGCCAGCAGTCCGCGGGACAGGGCCCCGGGGGAGCAGTACTTC,CASSPRDRAPGEQYF
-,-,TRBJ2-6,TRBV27,TGTGCCAGCAGTTTAAGGTTCTTTGGGGCCAACGTTCTGACTTTC,CASSLRFFGANVLTF
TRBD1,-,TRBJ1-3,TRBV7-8,TGTGCCAGCAGCTCAGGACAGGCGGGGAAAGGAAACACCATATATTTT,CASSSGQAGKGNTIYF
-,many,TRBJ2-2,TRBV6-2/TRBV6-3,TGTGCCAGCAGTAGCCTAGGGCGGGGGCCTTACACCGGGGAGCTGTTTTTT,CASSSLGRGPYTGELFF
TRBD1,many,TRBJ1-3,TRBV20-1,TGCAGTGCCATCGGACAGGGGGCAAAAGGAAACACCATATATTTT,CSAIGQGAKGNTIYF
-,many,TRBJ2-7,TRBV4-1,TGCGCCAGCAGCTTTGAGGGGGGTCGATACGAGCAGTACTTC,CASSFEGGRYEQYF
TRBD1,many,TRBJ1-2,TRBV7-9,TGTGCCAGCAGCCCTTCAGGACAGGGGATGAGCTACACCTTC,CASSPSGQGMSYTF
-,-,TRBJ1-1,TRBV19,TGTGCCTCAAAAGGACAGACTAGTGGCACTGAAGCTTTCTTT,CASKGQTSGTEAFF
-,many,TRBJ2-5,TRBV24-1,TGTGCCACCAGTGATCGCCTGAGCCAGGAGACCCAGTACTTC,CATSDRLSQETQYF
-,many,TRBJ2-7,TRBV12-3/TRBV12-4,TGTGCCAGCAGTTTGACAGCAGCCTACGAGCAGTACTTC,CASSLTAAYEQYF
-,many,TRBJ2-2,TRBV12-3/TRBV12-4,TGTGCCAGCACCCCAGGGCAGGTCCTCGGGGAGCTGTTTTTT,CASTPGQVLGELFF
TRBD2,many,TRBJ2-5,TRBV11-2,TGTGCCAGCAGCTCTGGCAGGACTAGCGGGGAGACCCAGTACTTC,CASSSGRTSGETQYF
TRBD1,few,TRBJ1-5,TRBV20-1,TGCAGTGCTATGACAGGGGACTATAGCAATCAGCCCCAGCATTTT,CSAMTGDYSNQPQHF
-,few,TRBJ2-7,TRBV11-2,TGTGCCAGCAGCCCCCTCCAGGGACTCACCTACGAGCAGTACTTC,CASSPLQGLTYEQYF
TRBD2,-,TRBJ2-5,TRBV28,TGTGCCAGCAGCTCCGGGACTAGCAAAGAGACCCAGTACTTC,CASSSGTSKETQYF
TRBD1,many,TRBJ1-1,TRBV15,TGTGCCACCTTGAGGACAGGGATGAGGGGTGAGGACACTGAAGCTTTCTTT,CATLRTGMRGEDTEAFF
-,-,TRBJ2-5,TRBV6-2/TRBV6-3,TGTGCCAGCAAGAGGGGGGACATAGTGGAGACCCAGTACTTC,CASKRGDIVETQYF
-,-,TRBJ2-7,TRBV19,TGTGCCAGTAGTCCAGGCGAGCAGTACTTC,CASSPGEQYF
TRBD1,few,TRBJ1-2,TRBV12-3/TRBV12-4,TGTGCCAGCAGTGTTACCGGGACAGGGGGCGATGGCTACACCTTC,CASSVTGTGGDGYTF
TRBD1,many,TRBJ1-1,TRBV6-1,TGTGCCAGCAAGGTCAGGGGGCTTAACACTGAAGCTTTCTTT,CASKVRGLNTEAFF
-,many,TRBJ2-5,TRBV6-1,TGTGCCAGCAAGCCTCAGGGCCCCCAAGAGACCCAGTACTTC,CASKPQGPQETQYF
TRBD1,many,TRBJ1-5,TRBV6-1,TGTGCCAGCAGTGGAGGACAGGTGCGGGATCAGCCCCAGCATTTT,CASSGGQVRDQPQHF
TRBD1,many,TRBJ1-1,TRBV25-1,TGTGCCAGCACTTACTCGGGACAGGGGAACACTGAAGCTTTCTTT,CASTYSGQGNTEAFF
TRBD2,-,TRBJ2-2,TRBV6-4,TGTGCCAGGGGGGGACTAGACGGGAGAGGAACCGGGGAGCTGTTTTTT,CARGGLDGRGTGELFF
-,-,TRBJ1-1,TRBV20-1,TGCAGTGCTAGGTGGCAGAAAGCTTTCTTT,CSARWQKAFF
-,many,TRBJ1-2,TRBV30,TGTGCCTTTACGGACAGTCCGGCGGACTATGGCTACACCTTC,CAFTDSPADYGYTF
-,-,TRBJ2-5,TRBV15,TGTGCCACCAGCAGAGGTCCGGAGACCCAGTACTTC,CATSRGPETQYF
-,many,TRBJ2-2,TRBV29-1,TGCAGCGTTGATCAGGGCACCGGGGAGCTGTTTTTT,CSVDQGTGELFF
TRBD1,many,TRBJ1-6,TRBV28,TGTGCCAGCAGTTTCTCGGACAGGGCCTATTCACCCCTCCACTTT,CASSFSDRAYSPLHF
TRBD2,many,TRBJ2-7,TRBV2,TGTGCCAGCAGCCCACTAGCGGGGCTTACCTACGAGCAGTACTTC,CASSPLAGLTYEQYF
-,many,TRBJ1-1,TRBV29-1,TGCAGCGTTGCCCGCAACACTGAAGCTTTCTTT,CSVARNTEAFF
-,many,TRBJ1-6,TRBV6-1,TGTGCCAGCAGCGACATGGCCACCCTCCACTTT,CASSDMATLHF
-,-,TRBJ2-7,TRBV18,TGTGCCAGCTCACCCCAGACAGTAATGAGCTCCTACGAGCAGTACTTC,CASSPQTVMSSYEQYF
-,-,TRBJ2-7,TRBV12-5,TGTGCTAGTGGTTTGGTACTAGGTTCCTCCTACGAGCAGTACTTC,CASGLVLGSSYEQYF